This TCR beta chain was found in a study of T cell responses to AZD1222 COVID-19 vaccine. General study findings and limits: The study found vaccine-associated CD4 TCRs spanning spike, dominant at 160-218 and 743-854. Repertoire sampling was restricted to post-peak T cell response timepoints.

Clones were read by immunoSEQ multiplex PCR, and TCRdb kept only the in-frame ones, dropping some. The table shows 80,000 to 100,000 clones, with 80% to 90% occurring only once. Germline V gene data show CDR1 as SGHRS and CDR2 as YFSETQ. This CDR3 spans 14 amino acids. Trimming shortened V by 3 bases and J by 1 base, and 10 bases separated the two germline ends. In regard to this clone: Its target is unknown.

The input for sequencing was peripheral blood, taken 28 days after the second AZD1222 dose. The V and J genes are TRBV5-1 and TRBJ1-1; D not resolved. The source of this sequence is an adult who received the AZD1222 COVID-19 vaccine. The CDR3 nucleotides read TGCGCCAGCAGCTCTCTTCAGCCGAACACTGAAGCTTTCTTT. Translating gives CASSSLQPNTEAFF.